The present entry profiles one T cell receptor beta chain with its context. This record belongs to a study of lymphopenia after photon versus proton radiotherapy. The protocol was immunoSEQ multiplex PCR, while the TCRdb copy is restricted to in-frame clones and leaves out a portion. The table has around 160,000 clones, approximately 86% seen once. This TCR derives from a man in his forties or fifties with gastric cancer. Sequencing was performed on peripheral blood, taken from a patient treated with photon-based radiotherapy.

The CDR3 here is CASSLQGPNTEAFF. As DNA, the CDR3 is TGTGCCAGCAGCTTACAGGGGCCGAACACTGAAGCTTTCTTT. The chain combines TRBV7-9 with TRBJ1-1, with D perhaps TRBD1 (6 bases). CDR1 is SEHNR, CDR2 FQNEAQ, per germline (reference sequence). The CDR3 length is 14 residues. V shed 2 bases and J shed 1 base, with 8 bases lying between them.